Following are 30 T cell receptor beta chains from one sample sequenced in a study of blood T cells in healthy people across ages. Next came a second PCR, run for about 7 to 12 cycles, which used a sample-barcoded 5' primer along with a J-beta primer mix. TCRdb reprocessed the 5' RACE reads with MiXCR, giving one entry per CDR3 protein. The table includes hundreds of thousands of distinct CDR3 sequences, around 50% detected once. Sequenced: blood. The receptor set was obtained from a man aged 35 to 55 in good health.

This clonotype was counted only a few times. The DNA of the CDR3 is TGTGCCAGCAGATCAAGGTGGCAGCGCACAGATACGCAGTATTTT. Its translation is CASRSRWQRTDTQYF. This rearrangement joins TRBV27 to TRBJ2-3; D ambiguous. V was cut by 6 bases and J by 1 base, with 14 bases left in between. The CDR3 has 15 amino acids. Germline CDR1 and CDR2: MNHEY and SMNVEV (reference sequence).

The chain is built from TRBV2 and TRBJ1-2; D might be TRBD1 (5 bases). Deletions cut 6 bases from V and 8 bases from J, with 13 bases between. The CDR3 is 12 residues long. Germline CDR1 SNHLY, CDR2 FYNNEI. This CDR3 reads CASRGDDPGYTF. The CDR3 nucleotides are TGTGCCAGCAGAGGGGATGACCCAGGCTACACCTTC.

The chain carries TRBV14 and TRBJ1-2; D is possibly TRBD1 (5 bases). Between the trimmed V and J ends, which lost 3 bases and 10 bases, there was a span of 12 bases. The length of the CDR3 is 12 residues. CDR1 SGHDN and CDR2 FVKESK come from the germline V gene. The CDR3 sequence is CASSHLGDDYTF. Here the CDR3 DNA reads TGTGCCAGCAGCCACCTAGGGGACGACTACACCTTC.

This clonotype was seen a few times. V is TRBV29-1 and J is TRBJ2-7; D is unresolved. The CDR3 contains 12 residues. The ends were cut back, 3 bases at V and 5 bases at J, with 11 bases in the middle. Germline CDR1 SQVTM, CDR2 ANQGSEA. The CDR3 DNA reads TGCAGCGTTGACAAAGGGATAAACGAGCAGTACTTC. Translating gives CSVDKGINEQYF.

The chain joins TRBV27 to TRBJ2-5, with D possibly being TRBD1 (5 bases). The CDR3 is made up of 14 amino acids. The germline V and J ends were trimmed by 6 bases and 0 bases, with 11 bases remaining between them. The germline CDR1 and CDR2 sequences are MNHEY and SMNVEV (reference sequence). The CDR3 nucleotides read TGTGCCAGCAGGGATGGGGCTAACCAAGAGACCCAGTACTTC. It is translated as CASRDGANQETQYF.

This clonotype was recorded many times. The chain combines TRBV13 with TRBJ1-1; D perhaps matches TRBD1 (6 bases). Germline V lookup: CDR1 PRHDT, CDR2 FYEKMQ (reference sequence). Deletions cut 3 bases from V and 4 bases from J, with 15 bases between. The CDR3 length is 15 residues. This chain's CDR3 is CASSFPSQGGTEAFF. DNA of the CDR3: TGTGCCAGCAGCTTCCCCTCACAGGGAGGCACTGAAGCTTTCTTT.

This chain uses TRBV7-9 with TRBJ2-1; 7 nucleotides align to TRBD1. Germline CDR1 SEHNR, CDR2 FQNEAQ (reference sequence). The CDR3 has 16 residues. The V gene end was trimmed by 5 bases and the J gene end by 8 bases; junction bases not matched to a gene: 15. The CDR3 bases are TGTGCCAGCAGCCTGAGGACAGGCGGAGGAGCGGATGAGCAGTTCTTC. This encodes CASSLRTGGGADEQFF. The full variable domain, rest sourced from reference TRBV7-9 and TRBJ2-1, is DTGVSQNPRHKITKRGQNVTFRCDPISEHNRLYWYRQTLGQGPEFLTYFQNEAQLEKSRLLSDRFSAERPKGSFSTLEIQRTEQGDSAMYLCASSLRTGGGADEQFFGPGTRLTVL.

The V call is TRBV20-1, the J call TRBJ2-3; possible D gene TRBD2, 5 bases. Trimming stripped 3 bases from V and 4 bases from J, with 14 bases between. In germline, CDR1 is DFQATT, CDR2 SNEGSKA (reference sequence). The CDR3 length is 14 residues. The CDR3 DNA reads as TGCAGTGCTAGTCCCCGGGGTAATGCAGATACGCAGTATTTT. Protein product: CSASPRGNADTQYF.

The chain couples TRBV9 to TRBJ1-2, with 7 bases aligning to TRBD1. Germline V CDR1 and CDR2: SGDLS, YYNGEE. Germline trimming cut 3 bases from V and 2 bases from J; bases unmatched to any gene: 7. This CDR3 has 15 residues. This CDR3 reads CASSARQGRNYGYTF. The CDR3 DNA reads as TGTGCCAGCAGCGCGAGACAGGGCCGGAACTATGGCTACACCTTC. The full variable domain, rest sourced from reference TRBV9 and TRBJ1-2, is DSGVTQTPKHLITATGQRVTLRCSPRSGDLSVYWYQQSLDQGLQFLIQYYNGEERAKGNILERFSAQQFPDLHSELNLSSLELGDSALYFCASSARQGRNYGYTFGSGTRLTVV.

The rearrangement links TRBV6-6 to TRBJ1-1; D may be TRBD1 (5 bases). Trimming left V 8 bases short and J 7 bases short, with 17 bases between. The CDR3 has 13 residues. Germline V CDR1 and CDR2: MNHNY, SVGAGI (reference sequence). CDR3 amino acids: CASGYVSDSEAFF. The CDR3 DNA reads as TGTGCCAGCGGATATGTGAGTGACAGTGAAGCTTTCTTT.

The chain uses TRBV7-2 and TRBJ2-7; no clear D. The CDR3 consists of 14 residues. The V and J ends lost 4 bases and 3 bases respectively, with 13 bases between them. Per the germline V gene, CDR1 is SGHTA and CDR2 is FQGNSA. In DNA form, the CDR3 reads TGTGCCAGCAGCTCGGACCCAGGAATCTACGAGCAGTACTTC. Amino acids: CASSSDPGIYEQYF.

There are a few counts of this clonotype. The rearrangement uses TRBV4-3 and TRBJ2-7; D unresolved. The CDR3 totals 15 residues. V lost 4 bases, J lost 7 bases, and 20 bases lay in between. Germline V lookup: CDR1 LGHNA, CDR2 YSLEER. CDR3: CASSPSDSLGFEQYF. In DNA, the CDR3 is TGCGCCAGCAGCCCTTCGGATTCTTTGGGCTTTGAGCAGTACTTC.

The count of this clonotype is one. The DNA of the CDR3 is TGTGCCAGCAGCCGGGGAGTTTTAGCGGATCACAATGAGCAGTACTTC. Protein product: CASSRGVLADHNEQYF. V gene TRBV4-2 combines with J gene TRBJ2-5; tentatively, D is TRBD2 (6 bases). The germline V gene encodes CDR1 LGHNA and CDR2 YNFKEQ. The germline V and J ends were trimmed by 4 bases and 11 bases, with 26 bases remaining between them. CDR3 length: 16 residues.

The chain carries TRBV21-1 and TRBJ2-1. TRBV21-1 is reported as a pseudogene. This CDR3 region has 15 residues. As DNA, the CDR3 is TGTGCCAGCAAGGACCACGGGGACTCCTACAATGAGCAGTTCTTC. Its translation: CASKDHGDSYNEQFF.

This chain connects TRBV6-5 to TRBJ1-2; D remains ambiguous. This CDR3 is 14 amino acids long. CDR1 and CDR2 (germline): MNHEY, SVGAGI. V lost 5 bases and J lost 4, with 14 bases in between. CDR3 in DNA: TGTGCCAGCAGTCCAACCTTCCGAGTCTATGGCTACACCTTC. It translates to CASSPTFRVYGYTF.

This clonotype was counted a few times. J is TRBJ2-2 and V is TRBV27; the D gene could be TRBD1 or TRBD2 (5 bases each). Per the germline V gene, CDR1 is MNHEY and CDR2 is SMNVEV (reference sequence). V was clipped by 2 bases and J by 4 bases, with 11 bases between them. This CDR3 has 15 residues. CDR3 in DNA: TGTGCCAGCAGTTTACTCCCAGGGACCACCGGGGAGCTGTTTTTT. Translating gives CASSLLPGTTGELFF.

This chain links TRBV20-1 with TRBJ1-4; TRBD1 is a possible D gene (6 bases). Germline CDR1 reads DFQATT; CDR2 reads SNEGSKA (reference sequence). The CDR3 is 12 residues long. The CDR3 loop reads CSPGHVNEKLFF. Here the CDR3 DNA reads TGCAGCCCGGGACACGTCAATGAAAAACTGTTTTTT.

This clonotype was recorded a few times. The chain couples TRBV7-9 to TRBJ2-3, with a possible D match to TRBD2 (6 bases). Trimming stripped 3 bases from V and 4 bases from J, with 14 bases between. The CDR3 extends over 15 amino acids. Germline CDR1 is SEHNR and CDR2 is FQNEAQ (reference sequence). CDR3 region: CASSFPGRTADTQYF. CDR3 in DNA: TGTGCCAGCAGCTTCCCTGGGAGGACGGCAGATACGCAGTATTTT.

This clonotype was seen a few times. The chain joins TRBV3-1 to TRBJ2-5; D unresolved. Per the germline V gene, CDR1 is LGHDT and CDR2 is YNNKEL (reference sequence). The length of the CDR3 is 12 residues. Trimming pared 0 bases from V and 7 bases from J, leaving 6 bases between. CDR3 DNA sequence: TGTGCCAGCAGCCAAGATAGTGTGACCCAGTACTTC. Amino acid sequence: CASSQDSVTQYF.

The chain is built from TRBV6-5 and TRBJ1-2, with D uncertain. This CDR3 is built from 15 residues. Per germline, CDR1 MNHEY and CDR2 SVGAGI. Trimming left V 4 bases short and J 8 bases short, with 20 bases between. CDR3: CASSLTTDSPGGYTF. The CDR3 region has the DNA TGTGCCAGCAGTTTAACCACCGACTCACCGGGAGGCTACACCTTC.

This clonotype was seen a handful of times. This chain uses TRBV12-5 with TRBJ2-6; D not certain. Germline V lookup: CDR1 LGHNT, CDR2 FRNRAP. CDR3 length equals 13 residues. Deletions cut 10 bases from V and 4 bases from J, with 11 bases between. CDR3 nucleotides: TGTGCTACCGCCAAGTCCGGGGCCAACGTCCTGACTTTC. Amino acid sequence: CATAKSGANVLTF.

This clonotype came up a few times. The gene calls are TRBV25-1 and TRBJ2-5; 9 bases agree with TRBD2. Germline CDR1 reads MGHDK; CDR2 reads SYGVNS. Trimming took 10 bases from V and 3 from J; bases not matched to a gene: 21. This CDR3 contains 18 residues. The CDR3 loop is CATSPGTSSYIFEETQYF. CDR3 in DNA: TGTGCCACCAGCCCGGGGACTAGCAGCTACATTTTTGAAGAGACCCAGTACTTC.

This clonotype appeared a few times. The chain uses TRBV15 and TRBJ2-1, with 8 bases identical to TRBD2. The CDR3 is made up of 16 amino acids. Per germline, CDR1 LNHNV and CDR2 YYDKDF (reference sequence). Trimming at V came to 2 bases and at J to 3 bases, leaving 6 bases not matched to a gene. The CDR3 protein is CATSRTREDRYNEQFF. The CDR3 bases are TGTGCCACCAGCAGAACGCGGGAGGACCGCTACAATGAGCAGTTCTTC.

This clonotype came up a few times. The chain recombines TRBV24-1 with TRBJ1-2, with D unclear. Trimming cost V 3 bases and J 4 bases, with 8 bases left between them. The CDR3 has 13 amino acids. CDR1 is KGHDR, CDR2 SFDVKD, per germline. The DNA for the CDR3 is TGTGCCACCAGTGATAGGACTCTCTATGGCTACACCTTC. This sequence encodes CATSDRTLYGYTF.

The gene calls are TRBV29-1 and TRBJ2-7; 10 bases are shared with TRBD2. With 5 bases clipped from V and 4 bases from J, the junction kept 5 bases outside the gene matches. The CDR3 contains 13 residues. Germline V CDR1 and CDR2: SQVTM, ANQGSEA. CDR3 in DNA: TGCAGCGTTTTAACTAGCGGGGCTTACGAGCAGTACTTC. Its translation: CSVLTSGAYEQYF.

As DNA, the CDR3 is TGCGCCAGCAGCTCCCATACGGGACAGGGGAACTCACAGTATTTT. This gives the protein CASSSHTGQGNSQYF. The chain has TRBV5-1 and TRBJ2-3, with 10 bases lining up with TRBD1. The CDR3 is made up of 15 amino acids. Trimming removed 3 bases from V and 12 bases from J; junction bases left unmatched: 13. In germline, CDR1 is SGHRS, CDR2 YFSETQ.

In its sample, this clonotype was seen a few times. V and J are TRBV9 and TRBJ2-1; either TRBD1 or TRBD2 may fit D (5 bases each). This CDR3 region has 16 residues. In germline, CDR1 is SGDLS, CDR2 YYNGEE. The V and J ends lost 0 bases and 9 bases respectively, with 19 bases between them. The DNA of the CDR3 is TGTGCCAGCAGCGTAGGGACCCCGGGACCCACCGGTGAGCAGTTCTTC. This gives the protein CASSVGTPGPTGEQFF.

The chain employs TRBV5-1 and TRBJ2-4; a weak D match, TRBD1 (7 bases). Near its end, the DNA agrees better with TRBJ2-5, so the J call may be wrong. Germline V gene sequence: CDR1 SGHRS, CDR2 YFSETQ. The CDR3 length is 14 residues. The CDR3 DNA follows: TGCGCCAGCAGCGCTCAGGGGGGTAGGGAGACCCAGTACTTC. It specifies CASSAQGGRETQYF.

This clonotype is a singleton in its sample. The chain links TRBV12-3 or TRBV12-4 to TRBJ1-2, with 7 bases fitting TRBD1. Losses at the gene ends were 5 bases for V and 7 bases for J; bases not matched to a gene: 7. The CDR3 length is 13 residues. CDR3 in DNA: TGTGCCAGCAGTCCAGGACAGGCAACTGGCTACACCTTC. Protein sequence: CASSPGQATGYTF.

The genes are TRBV24-1 and TRBJ2-6; D is ambiguous. The CDR3 runs to 14 residues. From germline, CDR1 is KGHDR and CDR2 SFDVKD. V shed 7 bases and J shed 0 bases, with 6 bases lying between them. The CDR3 coding sequence is TGTGCCACCAGCCGGGCCTCTGGGGCCAACGTCCTGACTTTC. Its translation is CATSRASGANVLTF.